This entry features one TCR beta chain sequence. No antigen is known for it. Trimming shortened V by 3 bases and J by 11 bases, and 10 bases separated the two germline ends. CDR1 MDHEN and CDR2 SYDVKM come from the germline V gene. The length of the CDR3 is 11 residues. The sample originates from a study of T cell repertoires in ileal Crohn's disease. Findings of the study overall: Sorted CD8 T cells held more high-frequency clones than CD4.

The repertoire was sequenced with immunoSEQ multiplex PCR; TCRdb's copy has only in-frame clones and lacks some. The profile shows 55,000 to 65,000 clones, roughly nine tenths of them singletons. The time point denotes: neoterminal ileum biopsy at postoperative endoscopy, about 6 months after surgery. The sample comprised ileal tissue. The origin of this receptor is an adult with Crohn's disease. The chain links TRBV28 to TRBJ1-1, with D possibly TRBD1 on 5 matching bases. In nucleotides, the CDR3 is TGTGCCAGCAGTTTCCAGGGCTCGGCTTTCTTT. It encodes CASSFQGSAFF.